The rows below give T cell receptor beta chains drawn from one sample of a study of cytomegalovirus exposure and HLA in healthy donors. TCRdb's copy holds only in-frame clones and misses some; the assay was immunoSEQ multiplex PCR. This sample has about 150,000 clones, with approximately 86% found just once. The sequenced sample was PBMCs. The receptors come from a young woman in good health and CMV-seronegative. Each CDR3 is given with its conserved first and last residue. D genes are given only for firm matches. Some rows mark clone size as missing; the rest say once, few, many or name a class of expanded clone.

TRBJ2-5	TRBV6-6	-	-	CASSYSQETQYF	TGTGCCAGCAGTTACTCTCAGGAGACCCAGTACTTC
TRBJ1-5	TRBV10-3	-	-	CAISAQPSNQPQHF	TGTGCCATCAGTGCACAGCCTAGCAATCAGCCCCAGCATTTT
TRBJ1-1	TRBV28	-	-	CASSWGVVTEAFF	TGTGCCAGCAGTTGGGGGGTGGTCACTGAAGCTTTCTTT
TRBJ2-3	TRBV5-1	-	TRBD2	CASSLTFSGGSLSDTQYF	TGCGCCAGCAGCTTGACCTTTAGCGGGGGGAGCCTTTCAGATACGCAGTATTTT
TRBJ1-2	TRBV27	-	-	CASSFSLQATNYGYTF	TGTGCCAGCAGTTTCTCACTGCAGGCGACTAACTATGGCTACACCTTC
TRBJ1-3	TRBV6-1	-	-	CASSKGQTPTGNTIYF	TGTGCCAGCAGTAAAGGACAGACCCCAACTGGAAACACCATATATTTT
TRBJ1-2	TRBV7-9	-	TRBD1	CASSAGQENYGYTF	TGTGCCAGCAGCGCGGGACAGGAAAACTATGGCTACACCTTC
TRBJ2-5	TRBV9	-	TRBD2	CASSVLAGGPGETQYF	TGTGCCAGCAGCGTACTAGCGGGAGGGCCCGGGGAGACCCAGTACTTC
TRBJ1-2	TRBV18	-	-	CASSPITGQTNYGYTF	TGTGCCAGCTCACCAATAACAGGGCAAACTAACTATGGCTACACCTTC
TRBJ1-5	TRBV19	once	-	CASSMAGANNQPQHF	TGTGCCAGTAGTATGGCAGGGGCAAACAATCAGCCCCAGCATTTT
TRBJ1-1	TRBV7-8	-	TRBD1	CASSLAGRQGHRRAFF	TGTGCCAGCAGCTTAGCGGGGAGACAGGGGCATAGAAGAGCTTTCTTT
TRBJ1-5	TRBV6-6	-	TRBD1	CASTPDRGQPQHF	TGTGCCAGCACCCCAGACAGGGGCCAGCCCCAGCATTTT
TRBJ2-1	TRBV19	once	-	CASNPPQGPMGGEQFF	TGTGCCAGTAACCCCCCCCAAGGACCCATGGGGGGTGAGCAGTTCTTC
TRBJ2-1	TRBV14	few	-	CASSPHPGGEQFF	TGTGCCAGCAGCCCACATCCCGGGGGTGAGCAGTTCTTC
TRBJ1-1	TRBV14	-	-	CVSSPSNREAFF	TGTGTCAGCAGCCCTTCGAACAGAGAAGCTTTCTTT
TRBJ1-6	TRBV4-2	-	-	CASSQPREAGNSPLHF	TGTGCCAGCAGCCAGCCCCGAGAGGCAGGGAACTCACCCCTCCACTTT
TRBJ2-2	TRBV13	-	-	CASSLRNGRGNGELFF	TGTGCCAGCAGCTTAAGAAACGGTCGAGGGAACGGGGAGCTGTTTTTT
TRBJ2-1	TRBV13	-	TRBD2	CASSERGPREQFF	TGTGCCAGCAGCGAGCGGGGGCCGCGGGAGCAGTTCTTC
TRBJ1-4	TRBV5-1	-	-	CASSLWRVPNEKLFF	TGCGCCAGCAGCTTGTGGCGGGTGCCTAATGAAAAACTGTTTTTT
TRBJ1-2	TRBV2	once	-	CASKSPGLGGYGYTF	TGTGCCAGCAAGAGTCCCGGCCTAGGGGGCTATGGCTACACCTTC
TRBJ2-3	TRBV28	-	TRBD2	CASGTAGRGTDTQYF	TGTGCCAGCGGAACCGCGGGGAGGGGCACAGATACGCAGTATTTT
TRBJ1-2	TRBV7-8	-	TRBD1	CASGGAGGHNFYGYTF	TGTGCCAGCGGGGGGGCAGGGGGCCACAACTTCTATGGCTACACCTTC
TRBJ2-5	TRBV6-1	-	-	CASSEMAGFPETQYF	TGTGCCAGCAGTGAAATGGCGGGTTTCCCCGAGACCCAGTACTTC
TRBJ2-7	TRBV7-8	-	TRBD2	CASSNGLAGVREQYF	TGTGCCAGCAGCAATGGACTAGCGGGAGTACGGGAGCAGTACTTC
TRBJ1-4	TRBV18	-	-	CASSPLGTFATNEKLFF	TGTGCCAGCTCACCACTTGGGACATTTGCAACTAATGAAAAACTGTTTTTT
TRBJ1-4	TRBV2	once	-	CASTPGPRGEKLFF	TGTGCCAGCACCCCGGGCCCCCGGGGTGAAAAACTGTTTTTT
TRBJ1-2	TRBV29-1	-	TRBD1	CSVGTGPTYGYTF	TGCAGCGTTGGGACAGGGCCCACCTATGGCTACACCTTC
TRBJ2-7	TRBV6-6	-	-	CASSYAQGSYEQYF	TGTGCCAGCAGTTACGCACAGGGCTCCTACGAGCAGTACTTC